One and the same sample provided the 15 T cell receptor beta chains below, sequenced in a study of blood T cell repertoires in COVID-19 (dated by TCRdb to the early 2020s). Library prep was done by the immunoSEQ multiplex PCR assay. TCRdb took over this immuneACCESS table, retaining in-frame rearrangements with V and J assigned. Such tables are incomplete; in checked studies, under half of the missing clones stem from an unresolved V gene, and the remainder is unexplained. Present in this sample are around 99,000 clones, around four fifths of which were seen just once. The ten largest clones take up about 20% of the sample. Sequencing input: peripheral blood. Every receptor here comes from a woman aged 55-69 years with acute or convalescent COVID-19.

This clone was counted a few times. The chain recombines TRBV11-3 with TRBJ2-3, with TRBD1 matching 9 bases. The CDR3 extends over 14 amino acids. Per the germline V gene, CDR1 is SGHNT and CDR2 is YENEEA. V shed 5 bases and J 3 bases; nucleotides not matched to a gene: 3. CDR3 DNA: TGTGCCAGCAGCCCTGGGACAGGGACAGATACGCAGTATTTT. Its translation: CASSPGTGTDTQYF.

V and J are TRBV29-1 and TRBJ1-5, with no clear D. The CDR3 length is 12 residues. V was pared by 3 bases and J by 9 bases, with 12 bases between. The V gene's germline CDR1 is SQVTM and CDR2 ANQGSEA. The CDR3 region has the DNA TGCAGCGTTGATACACCAGGAGGGCCCCAGCATTTT. Residues: CSVDTPGGPQHF.

This chain joins TRBV4-3 and TRBJ1-6, with D possibly TRBD1 on 6 matching bases. Trimming shortened V by 4 bases and J by 8 bases, and 24 bases separated the two germline ends. The V gene's germline CDR1 is LGHNA and CDR2 YSLEER. The CDR3 consists of 18 residues. The CDR3 nucleotides read TGCGCCAGCAGCCTCTCATTTGGGGGAGTGGGGGCAGATTCACCCCTCCACTTT. This encodes CASSLSFGGVGADSPLHF.

Of note for this clone: The same CDR3 arises from other DNA sequences in this sample as well. The chain carries TRBV19 and TRBJ2-7; D possibly corresponds to TRBD1 (6 bases). V gave up 6 bases and J gave up 0 bases, with 9 bases separating them. Germline-derived CDR1 and CDR2 are LNHDA and SQIVND (reference sequence). This CDR3 is built from 13 residues. CDR3 amino acids: CASSQGSSYEQYF. In nucleotides, the CDR3 is TGTGCCAGTAGCCAGGGGAGCTCCTACGAGCAGTACTTC.

The chain is built from TRBV7-2 and TRBJ2-7; 8 bases are a match to TRBD1. Germline lookup yields CDR1 SGHTA and CDR2 FQGNSA. With 5 bases clipped from V and 1 base from J, the junction kept 4 bases outside the gene matches. The CDR3 is 14 residues long. CDR3 region: CASSPGGQSYEQYF. The CDR3, as DNA: TGTGCCAGCAGCCCAGGGGGCCAATCCTACGAGCAGTACTTC.

The chain recombines TRBV16 with TRBJ1-2; no definite D call. Trimming removed 6 bases from V and 11 bases from J, with 13 bases in between. Germline CDR1 and CDR2: KGHSY and FQNENV. This CDR3 region has 11 residues. This CDR3 is CASSRRVSYTF. The DNA of the CDR3 is TGTGCCAGCAGTCGCCGGGTATCATACACCTTC.

The DNA for the CDR3 is TGTGCCAGCAGGCAGGCAGGGAACACCGGGGAGCTGTTTTTT. Translated, it gives CASRQAGNTGELFF. The rearrangement joins TRBV28 to TRBJ2-2; D call uncertain. V was trimmed by 6 bases and J by 1 base, leaving 9 bases between them. Germline V lookup: CDR1 MDHEN, CDR2 SYDVKM. This CDR3 has 14 residues.

This chain joins TRBV18 and TRBJ2-1; the D gene is possibly TRBD1 (6 bases). This CDR3 region has 13 residues. Germline V CDR1 and CDR2: KGHSH, LQKENI. V lost 4 bases, J lost 4 bases, and 8 bases lay in between. The CDR3 DNA is TGTGCCAGCTCACAAACAGGGTACAATGAGCAGTTCTTC. Translated, it gives CASSQTGYNEQFF.

The rearrangement joins TRBV7-9 to TRBJ1-2; D call uncertain. Germline CDR1 reads SEHNR; CDR2 reads FQNEAQ (reference sequence). Trimming removed 5 bases at V and 10 bases at J, with 14 bases between. The length of the CDR3 is 12 residues. CDR3 nucleotide sequence: TGTGCCAGCAGCCGAGGCCCCGAGTCCTACACCTTC. It yields the protein CASSRGPESYTF.

The chain is built from TRBV5-1 and TRBJ2-5, with TRBD1 matching over 9 bases. V lost 5 bases to trimming and J lost 5 bases; unmatched junction nucleotides: 4. CDR1 is SGHRS, CDR2 YFSETQ, per germline. This CDR3 comprises 13 residues. The DNA of the CDR3 is TGCGCCAGCAGGGGAACAGGGGGCGAGACCCAGTACTTC. This codes for CASRGTGGETQYF.

The rearrangement links TRBV5-6 to TRBJ1-1, with D perhaps TRBD1 (5 bases). Germline CDR1 and CDR2: SGHDT and YYEEEE. The CDR3 has 15 residues. Between the trimmed V and J ends, which lost 3 bases and 3 bases, there was a span of 15 bases. The CDR3 DNA reads as TGTGCCAGCAGCTGGGACGGGGGTAGGGACACTGAAGCTTTCTTT. Its translation: CASSWDGGRDTEAFF. Using reference TRBV5-6 and TRBJ1-1 for the parts outside the CDR3, the full variable domain is DAGVTQSPTHLIKTRGQQVTLRCSPKSGHDTVSWYQQALGQGPQFIFQYYEEEERQRGNFPDRFSGHQFPNYSSELNVNALLLGDSALYLCASSWDGGRDTEAFFGQGTRLTVV.

In its sample, this clone was seen a few times. This sequence joins TRBV11-3 and TRBJ2-3; no firm D call. The germline V gene encodes CDR1 SGHNT and CDR2 YENEEA. V lost 1 base to trimming and J lost 6 bases, with 8 bases between them. CDR3 length equals 13 residues. The DNA of the CDR3 is TGTGCCAGCAGCTTAGGCACCGGGGATACGCAGTATTTT. Its translation: CASSLGTGDTQYF.

The chain has TRBV7-6 and TRBJ1-2, with D uncertain. Per germline, CDR1 SGHVS and CDR2 FNYEAQ. Trimming left V 2 bases short and J 3 bases short, with 10 bases between. CDR3 length: 14 amino acids. CDR3 sequence: CASSLYPGDYGYTF. DNA of the CDR3: TGTGCCAGCAGCTTATACCCCGGGGACTATGGCTACACCTTC. The variable domain in full, completed from reference TRBV7-6 and TRBJ1-2, reads GAGVSQSPRYKVTKRGQDVALRCDPISGHVSLYWYRQALGQGPEFLTYFNYEAQQDKSGLPNDRFSAERPEGSISTLTIQRTEQRDSAMYRCASSLYPGDYGYTFGSGTRLTVV.

This clone was counted between two and nine times. This chain links TRBV2 with TRBJ1-6, with D perhaps TRBD1 (6 bases). Trimming left V 2 bases short and J 7 bases short, with 15 bases between. The CDR3 totals 16 residues. The germline V gene encodes CDR1 SNHLY and CDR2 FYNNEI. In DNA, the CDR3 is TGTGCCAGCAGTGAACCCCCCGGGACAAGGAATTCACCCCTCCACTTT. Translated, it gives CASSEPPGTRNSPLHF.

The chain couples TRBV9 to TRBJ1-2, with D perhaps matching TRBD1 (6 bases). V gave up 2 bases and J gave up 3 bases, with 11 bases separating them. Germline V gives CDR1 SGDLS, CDR2 YYNGEE. The CDR3 runs to 14 residues. The CDR3 nucleotides are TGTGCCAGCAGCGTCCAGGGGAGTGACTATGGCTACACCTTC. Encoded protein: CASSVQGSDYGYTF.